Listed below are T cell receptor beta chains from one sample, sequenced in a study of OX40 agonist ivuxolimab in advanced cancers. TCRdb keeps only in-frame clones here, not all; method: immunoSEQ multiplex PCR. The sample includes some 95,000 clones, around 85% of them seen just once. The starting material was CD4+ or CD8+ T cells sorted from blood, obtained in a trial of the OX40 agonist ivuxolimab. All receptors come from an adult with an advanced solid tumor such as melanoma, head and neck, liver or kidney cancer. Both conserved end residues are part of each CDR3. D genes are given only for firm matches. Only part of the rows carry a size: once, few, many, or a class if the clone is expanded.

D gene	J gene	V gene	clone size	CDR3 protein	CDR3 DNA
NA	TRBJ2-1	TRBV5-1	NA	CASSSGGGPSYNEQFF	TGCGCCAGCAGCTCTGGCGGCGGACCCTCGTACAATGAGCAGTTCTTC
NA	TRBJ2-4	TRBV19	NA	CASPRGDQYF	TGTGCCAGTCCCAGGGGGGACCAGTACTTC
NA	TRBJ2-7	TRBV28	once	CASSYHFNEQYF	TGTGCCAGCAGTTACCACTTCAACGAGCAGTACTTC
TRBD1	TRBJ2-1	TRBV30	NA	CAWRGQGSRNEQFF	TGTGCCTGGAGAGGACAGGGTTCTCGCAATGAGCAGTTCTTC
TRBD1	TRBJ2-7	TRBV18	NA	CASSPGTGGYEQYF	TGTGCCAGCTCACCCGGGACAGGGGGTTACGAGCAGTACTTC
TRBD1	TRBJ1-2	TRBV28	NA	CASSPAGTGPHYGYTF	TGTGCCAGCAGTCCTGCCGGGACAGGGCCTCACTATGGCTACACCTTC
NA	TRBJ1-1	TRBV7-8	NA	CASSLEVQVSGTFF	TGTGCCAGCAGCTTAGAGGTCCAGGTCTCGGGAACTTTCTTT
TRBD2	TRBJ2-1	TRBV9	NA	CASSPRGSGGYNEQFF	TGTGCCAGCAGCCCCCGGGGTAGCGGGGGCTACAATGAGCAGTTCTTC
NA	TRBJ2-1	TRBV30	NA	CAWSLYGTLYNEQFF	TGTGCCTGGAGTTTATACGGGACATTATACAATGAGCAGTTCTTC
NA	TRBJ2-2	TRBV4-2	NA	CASSQDRNTGELFF	TGTGCCAGCAGCCAAGATCGGAACACCGGGGAGCTGTTTTTT
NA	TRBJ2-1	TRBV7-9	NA	CATARTDNEQFF	TGTGCCACCGCGAGGACAGACAATGAGCAGTTCTTC
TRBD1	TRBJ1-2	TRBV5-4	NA	CASSQESGTGSGYTF	TGTGCCAGCAGCCAGGAATCCGGGACAGGGAGCGGCTACACCTTC
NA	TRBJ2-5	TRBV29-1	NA	CSVVSLDSQYF	TGCAGCGTTGTGTCACTTGACTCCCAGTACTTC
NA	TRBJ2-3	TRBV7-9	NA	CASSSLGLPAQYF	TGTGCCAGCAGCTCCCTCGGGCTCCCTGCGCAGTATTTT
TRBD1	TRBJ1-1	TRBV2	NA	CASRRQGGPEEF	TGTGCCAGCAGACGGCAGGGGGGGCCCGAAGAATTT
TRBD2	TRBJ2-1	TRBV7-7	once	CASAVAGGNEQFF	TGTGCTAGCGCCGTAGCGGGAGGCAATGAGCAGTTCTTC
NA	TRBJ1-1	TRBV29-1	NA	CSLVRGGEAFF	TGCAGCCTAGTAAGAGGTGGTGAAGCTTTCTTT
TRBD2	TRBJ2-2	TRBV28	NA	CASSFLAGVAGELFF	TGTGCCAGCAGTTTTCTAGCGGGAGTTGCCGGGGAGCTGTTTTTT
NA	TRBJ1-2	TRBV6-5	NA	CASKYTGDHGYTF	TGTGCCAGCAAATATACAGGCGATCATGGCTACACCTTC
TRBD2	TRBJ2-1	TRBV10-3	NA	CAISLGTSGYNEQFF	TGTGCCATCAGTTTAGGGACTAGCGGGTACAATGAGCAGTTCTTC
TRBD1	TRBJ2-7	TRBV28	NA	CASSMDRVRRRQYF	TGTGCCAGCAGTATGGACAGGGTACGGCGCAGGCAGTACTTC
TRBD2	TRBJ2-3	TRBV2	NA	CASSNGLAGNTDTQYF	TGTGCCAGCAGTAATGGACTAGCGGGAAACACAGATACGCAGTATTTT
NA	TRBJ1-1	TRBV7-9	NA	CASSPTLGGSTEAFF	TGTGCCAGCAGCCCGACCCTCGGGGGAAGCACTGAAGCTTTCTTT
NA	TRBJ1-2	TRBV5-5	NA	CASSRTLMDYGYTF	TGTGCCAGCAGCCGGACCTTAATGGACTATGGCTACACCTTC